Below, 22 T cell receptor beta chains from the same sample are listed, as sequenced in a study of T cells in Graves' hyperthyroidism and ophthalmopathy. RNA transcripts gave rise to amplified TCR beta CDR3 regions. When the TCR CDR3 underwent first-round RT-PCR, the HTBI primer set was used. Via MiXCR, TCRdb re-called the multiplex PCR reads, giving one row per CDR3 protein. The table has 450,000 to 700,000 distinct CDR3 sequences, 46% seen once; the top ten hold more than 7.5%. The source material was peripheral blood or thyroid tissue (not recorded which). Source of these receptors: a young woman with Graves' hyperthyroidism.

The rearrangement joins TRBV10-2 to TRBJ2-7; perhaps TRBD1 as D (6 bases). Germline V CDR1 and CDR2: WSHSY, SAAADI. This CDR3 is built from 15 residues. The V end lost 0 bases, the J end lost 4 bases, and 13 bases lay between the germline ends. The CDR3 reads CASSESGQQVYEQYF. Here the CDR3 DNA reads TGCGCCAGCAGTGAGTCCGGACAGCAGGTTTACGAGCAGTACTTC.

The J gene is TRBJ2-3, the V gene TRBV24-1, with a tentative D call TRBD1 (6 bases). The V gene's germline CDR1 is KGHDR and CDR2 SFDVKD. Between the trimmed V and J ends, which lost 4 bases and 3 bases, there was a span of 16 bases. This CDR3 is built from 16 residues. CDR3 protein: CATSDPDRTPTDTQYF. DNA for the CDR3: TGTGCCACCAGTGACCCAGACAGGACCCCGACAGATACGCAGTATTTT.

This clonotype occurred many times. This sequence joins TRBV2 and TRBJ1-6; no definite D call. The germline CDR1 and CDR2 sequences are SNHLY and FYNNEI. The CDR3 loop spans 14 amino acids. V was trimmed by 3 bases and J by 2 bases, leaving 5 bases between them. This CDR3 reads CASSEEPYNSPLHF. As DNA, the CDR3 is TGTGCCAGCAGTGAGGAACCCTATAATTCACCCCTCCACTTT.

In DNA form, the CDR3 reads TGTGCCAGCAGCCAAGATGGGGGTTTGGGGACAGGGGGTTACGAGCAGTACTTC. This sequence encodes CASSQDGGLGTGGYEQYF. The gene calls are TRBV4-2 and TRBJ2-7; 11 nucleotides match TRBD1. Per germline, CDR1 LGHNA and CDR2 YNFKEQ. The CDR3 consists of 18 residues. The V gene end was trimmed by 0 bases and the J gene end by 4 bases; junction bases not matched to a gene: 11.

In this sample, this clonotype turned up a few times. The CDR3 coding sequence is TGTGCCAGCAGTTATGCCGGGACAGGGGACTACGAGCAGTACTTC. It yields the protein CASSYAGTGDYEQYF. The V gene is TRBV6-5, the J gene TRBJ2-7, with TRBD1 matching 10 bases. This CDR3 is built from 15 residues. V gave up 3 bases and J gave up 3 bases; unmatched junction bases: 5. Germline V lookup: CDR1 MNHEY, CDR2 SVGAGI.

The chain combines TRBV24-1 with TRBJ2-3; 9 nucleotides agree with TRBD2. The V gene's germline CDR1 is KGHDR and CDR2 SFDVKD. The CDR3 is 19 amino acids. J lost 2 bases, V lost 2 bases, and 13 bases had no gene match. The CDR3 spells CATSDSGLAPKLITDTQYF. In DNA, the CDR3 is TGTGCCACCAGTGATTCAGGACTAGCGCCGAAGTTAATCACAGATACGCAGTATTTT.

This clonotype has a count of ten or more. The rearrangement links TRBV13 to TRBJ2-5, with TRBD1 as a possible D gene (7 bases). The CDR3 loop spans 15 amino acids. V gave up 4 bases and J gave up 2 bases, with 14 bases separating them. Germline V gene lookup returns CDR1 PRHDT and CDR2 FYEKMQ (reference sequence). This chain's CDR3 is CASSYTPGGQETQYF. For the CDR3, the DNA is TGTGCCAGCAGCTACACTCCAGGGGGGCAAGAGACCCAGTACTTC.

The genes are TRBV7-2 and TRBJ1-5; the D is unclear. This CDR3 comprises 16 residues. V was trimmed by 1 base and J by 0 bases, leaving 10 bases between them. CDR1 and CDR2 from the germline V gene are SGHTA and FQGNSA. In DNA, the CDR3 is TGTGCCAGCAGCTTAGAGGCGGACCCTAGCAATCAGCCCCAGCATTTT. Protein sequence: CASSLEADPSNQPQHF. The full variable domain, with the rest looked up from reference TRBV7-2 and TRBJ1-5, is GAGVSQSPSNKVTEKGKDVELRCDPISGHTALYWYRQSLGQGLEFLIYFQGNSAPDKSGLPSDRFSAERTGGSVSTLTIQRTQQEDSAVYLCASSLEADPSNQPQHFGDGTRLSIL.

The V gene is TRBV7-9, the J gene TRBJ2-7; 7 positions agree with TRBD2. Trimming took 4 bases from V and 7 from J; bases not matched to a gene: 19. CDR1 SEHNR and CDR2 FQNEAQ come from the germline V gene (reference sequence). The CDR3 contains 17 residues. DNA for the CDR3: TGTGCCAGCAGCTCCTCCTTGAGCGGGGCCTTTCACAATGAGCAGTACTTC. Translating gives CASSSSLSGAFHNEQYF.

This clonotype was detected many times. The V call is TRBV7-9, the J call TRBJ1-1; a weak D match, TRBD1 (6 bases). From germline, CDR1 is SEHNR and CDR2 FQNEAQ (reference sequence). V lost 5 bases and J lost 2, with 12 bases in between. This CDR3 is 14 amino acids long. The CDR3 DNA reads TGTGCCAGCAGCCTACCACAGGGTAACACTGAAGCTTTCTTT. This translates into CASSLPQGNTEAFF.

The chain employs TRBV2 and TRBJ1-1; 9 bases align to TRBD1. The CDR3 loop spans 16 amino acids. The V segment lost 8 bases and the J segment 2 bases; nucleotides outside the gene matches: 12. CDR1 and CDR2 (germline): SNHLY, FYNNEI. The chain's CDR3 is CASDRGSGGKNTEAFF. The CDR3, as DNA: TGTGCCAGCGACAGGGGGAGTGGAGGCAAAAACACTGAAGCTTTCTTT.

The V and J genes are TRBV14 and TRBJ1-5, with D perhaps TRBD1 (6 bases). The CDR3 consists of 14 residues. V was trimmed by 4 bases and J by 4 bases, leaving 11 bases between them. Germline V gene sequence: CDR1 SGHDN, CDR2 FVKESK. The CDR3 reads CASSPGAVNQPQHF. CDR3 coding DNA: TGTGCCAGCAGCCCGGGGGCGGTTAATCAGCCCCAGCATTTT.

This clonotype was recorded at least ten times. The chain employs TRBV7-9 and TRBJ1-5; 10 bases line up with TRBD1. Germline trimming cut 4 bases from V and 4 bases from J; bases unmatched to any gene: 4. The CDR3 totals 15 residues. The germline gives CDR1 SEHNR, CDR2 FQNEAQ (reference sequence). CDR3 loop: CASSYGDRGNQPQHF. CDR3 in DNA: TGTGCCAGCAGCTACGGGGACAGGGGTAATCAGCCCCAGCATTTT.

On this clonotype itself: A much larger clone lies one base from this, so it may be a read error. The V call is TRBV6-4, the J call TRBJ2-3; a possible D gene is TRBD2 (6 bases). CDR3 size: 14 residues. V lost 4 bases, J lost 0 bases, and 8 bases lay in between. The germline gives CDR1 MRHNA, CDR2 SNTAGT. CDR3: CASSAGTSTDTQYF. The DNA for the CDR3 is TGTGCCAGCAGTGCCGGGACTAGCACAGATACGCAGTATTTT.

Only a few counts were recorded for this clonotype. The chain uses TRBV6-5 and TRBJ1-5, with D perhaps matching TRBD1 (6 bases). Germline-derived CDR1 and CDR2 are MNHEY and SVGAGI. Trimming left V 4 bases short and J 6 bases short, with 13 bases between. This CDR3 contains 14 residues. For the CDR3, the DNA is TGTGCCAGCAGTTGGGGGCCTCTTGGTCAGCCCCAGCATTTT. It yields the protein CASSWGPLGQPQHF.

In its sample, this clonotype was seen many times. The V and J genes are TRBV7-3 and TRBJ2-2; unclear D gene. V gave up 3 bases and J gave up 1 base, with 6 bases separating them. The CDR3 loop spans 14 amino acids. CDR1 is SGHTA and CDR2 is FQGTGA in the germline V gene. The CDR3 spells CASSFYGNTGELFF. CDR3 coding DNA: TGTGCCAGCAGCTTTTACGGGAACACCGGGGAGCTGTTTTTT.

The table lists this clonotype with a count of one. This chain connects TRBV20-1 to TRBJ2-7; tentatively, D is TRBD2 (6 bases). This CDR3 region has 18 residues. V was trimmed by 2 bases and J by 4 bases, leaving 27 bases between them. In germline, CDR1 is DFQATT, CDR2 SNEGSKA (reference sequence). The CDR3 protein is CSARSLGGTSGFEYEQYF. In DNA form, the CDR3 reads TGCAGTGCTAGATCGCTCGGGGGTACCAGCGGGTTTGAGTACGAGCAGTACTTC.

This chain links TRBV7-9 with TRBJ2-7, with 7 bases aligning to TRBD2. V shed 3 bases, J shed 2 bases, and the junction held 22 bases outside the gene matches. The CDR3 covers 20 residues. Germline CDR1 SEHNR, CDR2 FQNEAQ (reference sequence). The chain's CDR3 is CASSLAGLAPRAGRTYEQYF. CDR3 sequence (DNA): TGTGCCAGCAGCTTGGCCGGCCTCGCTCCGAGAGCGGGACGAACCTACGAGCAGTACTTC. The full variable domain, with the rest looked up from reference TRBV7-9 and TRBJ2-7, is DTGVSQNPRHKITKRGQNVTFRCDPISEHNRLYWYRQTLGQGPEFLTYFQNEAQLEKSRLLSDRFSAERPKGSFSTLEIQRTEQGDSAMYLCASSLAGLAPRAGRTYEQYFGPGTRLTVT.

This chain links TRBV7-6 with TRBJ1-4; perhaps TRBD1 as D (5 bases). V lost 5 bases and J lost 10, with 14 bases in between. This CDR3 has 13 amino acids. Per germline, CDR1 SGHVS and CDR2 FNYEAQ. The CDR3 loop is CASSPGQGTKLFF. The CDR3, as DNA: TGTGCCAGCAGCCCGGGGCAGGGCACAAAACTGTTTTTT.

The chain uses TRBV5-1 and TRBJ1-2; a possible D gene is TRBD1 (5 bases). The V end lost 3 bases, the J end lost 6 bases, and 21 bases lay between the germline ends. Per germline, CDR1 SGHRS and CDR2 YFSETQ. CDR3 length: 16 residues. The CDR3 loop is CASSYGDLGRDDGYTF. Here the CDR3 DNA reads TGCGCCAGCAGCTACGGGGACCTAGGACGGGATGATGGCTACACCTTC.

The gene calls are TRBV10-3 and TRBJ2-5; D gene unclear. The J call may be wrong; the DNA end is better matched by TRBJ2-1. The germline CDR1 and CDR2 sequences are ENHRY and SYGVKD. There are 16 residues in the CDR3. The DNA for the CDR3 is TGTGCCATCAGTGAGTCGGAGTCCCACTCCTACAATGAGCAGTTCTTC. This sequence encodes CAISESESHSYNEQFF.

The rearrangement links TRBV20-1 to TRBJ2-5; 10 bases are shared with TRBD2. The DNA matches TRBJ2-1 better at its end, which makes the J call doubtful. Germline lookup yields CDR1 DFQATT and CDR2 SNEGSKA (reference sequence). This CDR3 comprises 15 residues. Here the CDR3 DNA reads TGCAGTGCTCGTTCTAGCGGGAGTCCCCTTGGGGAGCAGTTCTTC. Translating gives CSARSSGSPLGEQFF.